One and the same sample provided the 23 T cell receptor beta chains below, sequenced in a study of Ad26.COV2.S vaccination and SARS-CoV-2 variants. Treatment: 19 received Ad26.COV2.S at low or high dose, single or two shots; 5 received placebo; per-sample allocation not given. Sampling happened 63 days after the first vaccine or placebo injection. Clones were sequenced by immunoSEQ multiplex PCR, and TCRdb holds only the in-frame ones, with some missing. The table lists 350,000 to 450,000 clones, around 89% of them singletons. The specimen comprised peripheral blood, sampled in a trial of Ad26.COV2.S vaccine versus placebo. These receptors were taken from a person between 18 and 60 years old who received the Ad26.COV2.S COVID-19 vaccine or a placebo.

The rearrangement links TRBV28 to TRBJ1-1; 8 positions agree with TRBD1. With 3 bases clipped from V and 4 bases from J, the junction kept 7 bases outside the gene matches. This CDR3 region has 15 residues. The germline V gene has CDR1 MDHEN and CDR2 SYDVKM. CDR3 in amino acids: CASSFLYRGSTEAFF. CDR3 DNA: TGTGCCAGCAGTTTTCTCTACAGGGGGAGCACTGAAGCTTTCTTT. Looking up the rest from reference TRBV28 and TRBJ1-1 gives the full variable domain: DVKVTQSSRYLVKRTGEKVFLECVQDMDHENMFWYRQDPGLGLRLIYFSYDVKMKEKGDIPEGYSVSREKKERFSLILESASTNQTSMYLCASSFLYRGSTEAFFGQGTRLTVV.

The chain employs TRBV2 and TRBJ1-4; D remains ambiguous. Trimming left V 8 bases short and J 8 bases short, with 12 bases between. Germline CDR1 and CDR2: SNHLY and FYNNEI. The CDR3 sequence is 12 residues long. CDR3 in DNA: TGTGCCAGCGATTATGCGGAGGAAAAACTGTTTTTT. Translated: CASDYAEEKLFF.

This chain joins TRBV3-1 (or the pseudogene TRBV3-2) and TRBJ1-1; D call uncertain. Germline-derived CDR1 and CDR2 are LGHDT and YNNKEL (reference sequence). V lost 11 bases to trimming and J lost 3 bases, with 10 bases between them. The CDR3 extends over 11 amino acids. CDR3 DNA sequence: TGTGCCTCTCGGCGGGACACTGAAGCTTTCTTT. Amino acids: CASRRDTEAFF.

The rearrangement uses TRBV6-5 and TRBJ2-7; a possible D gene is TRBD2 (6 bases). Per the germline V gene, CDR1 is MNHEY and CDR2 is SVGAGI. Deletions cut 8 bases from V and 0 bases from J, with 8 bases between. There are 12 residues in the CDR3. The CDR3 region is CASGGSSYEQYF. CDR3 bases: TGTGCCAGCGGGGGGAGCTCCTACGAGCAGTACTTC.

The V gene is TRBV2, the J gene TRBJ1-4; D possibly corresponds to TRBD1 (6 bases). The CDR3 is made up of 15 amino acids. Trimming stripped 5 bases from V and 5 bases from J, with 15 bases between. The germline CDR1 and CDR2 sequences are SNHLY and FYNNEI. The CDR3 protein is CASSIGTWENEKLFF. In DNA, the CDR3 is TGTGCCAGCAGTATAGGGACATGGGAGAATGAAAAACTGTTTTTT.

This rearrangement joins TRBV27 to TRBJ1-1; 10 bases match TRBD1. The V segment lost 5 bases and the J segment 6 bases; nucleotides outside the gene matches: 12. CDR1 MNHEY and CDR2 SMNVEV come from the germline V gene (reference sequence). This CDR3 has 16 residues. This chain's CDR3 is CASSPGQGGIEAEAFF. DNA for the CDR3: TGTGCCAGCAGTCCCGGACAGGGGGGCATTGAGGCTGAAGCTTTCTTT.

V usage is TRBV27 and J usage is TRBJ2-1, with 16 nucleotides matching TRBD2. The CDR3 is 18 amino acids. V shed 0 bases, J shed 4 bases, and the junction held 3 bases outside the gene matches. Per the germline V gene, CDR1 is MNHEY and CDR2 is SMNVEV (reference sequence). The CDR3 region has the DNA TGTGCCAGCAGTTTATCGGGACTAGCGGGAGGGGGGTACAATGAGCAGTTCTTC. Protein sequence: CASSLSGLAGGGYNEQFF.

The CDR3 region has the DNA TGTGCCAGCAGCGTGGGGGCTAGCGGGAGGGCCAGCACGGGGTTGGTGTACTTC. Translating it yields CASSVGASGRASTGLVYF. This chain uses TRBV9 with TRBJ2-7; 12 bases map to TRBD2. After removal of 2 bases from V and 12 bases from J, the junction contained 21 bases not matched to a gene. Germline assignment: CDR1 SGDLS and CDR2 YYNGEE. This CDR3 contains 18 residues. Filled out from reference TRBV9 and TRBJ2-7, the complete variable domain reads DSGVTQTPKHLITATGQRVTLRCSPRSGDLSVYWYQQSLDQGLQFLIQYYNGEERAKGNILERFSAQQFPDLHSELNLSSLELGDSALYFCASSVGASGRASTGLVYFGPGTRLTVT.

This chain joins TRBV5-4 and TRBJ2-6, with 14 bases that match TRBD2. Germline V gene lookup returns CDR1 SGHNT and CDR2 YYREEE (reference sequence). CDR3 length: 15 residues. The V and J ends lost 4 bases and 9 bases, in that order; junction bases with no gene match: 3. CDR3 sequence reads: CASSTGLAGGNVLTF. The CDR3 coding sequence is TGTGCCAGCAGCACCGGACTAGCGGGAGGCAACGTCCTGACTTTC.

The CDR3 sequence is CASTHTPSYEQYF. CDR3 nucleotides: TGTGCCAGCACCCACACTCCCTCCTACGAGCAGTACTTC. This sequence joins TRBV28 and TRBJ2-7; D unclear. The CDR3 is 13 residues long. Trimming left V 7 bases short and J 0 bases short, with 10 bases between. Germline V gene lookup returns CDR1 MDHEN and CDR2 SYDVKM.

V gene TRBV28 combines with J gene TRBJ2-1; 9 bases agree with TRBD2. This CDR3 is built from 15 residues. Germline V gene data show CDR1 as MDHEN and CDR2 as SYDVKM. Germline trimming cut 6 bases from V and 7 bases from J; bases unmatched to any gene: 10. Here the CDR3 DNA reads TGTGCCAGCAGGGGCGGGAGGGGCCCTTTGAATGAGCAGTTCTTC. As protein: CASRGGRGPLNEQFF.

As regards this clone: Given a much more abundant clone one base away, this may be a read error. This chain joins TRBV6-4 and TRBJ2-6; D may be TRBD1 (5 bases). Per the germline V gene, CDR1 is MRHNA and CDR2 is SNTAGT. The V and J ends lost 4 bases and 0 bases respectively, with 7 bases between them. The CDR3 is made up of 15 amino acids. The CDR3 nucleotides read TGTGCCAGCAGTGTCGACAGCTCTGGGGCCAACGTCCTGACTTTC. Its translation is CASSVDSSGANVLTF.

V is TRBV27 and J is TRBJ2-1; no clear D. CDR1 and CDR2 from the germline V gene are MNHEY and SMNVEV (reference sequence). The CDR3 length is 15 residues. Trimming cost V 4 bases and J 0 bases, with 10 bases left between them. The CDR3 sequence is CASSSSSSSYNEQFF. CDR3 DNA: TGTGCCAGCAGTTCCTCCTCGAGCTCCTACAATGAGCAGTTCTTC.

The chain joins TRBV7-8 to TRBJ1-1; no reliable D call. The germline V gene has CDR1 SGHVS and CDR2 FQNEAQ. V was clipped by 5 bases and J by 0 bases, with 7 bases between them. CDR3 length: 13 residues. The CDR3 DNA reads TGTGCCAGCAGCCCAACATTGAACACTGAAGCTTTCTTT. It codes for CASSPTLNTEAFF.

This rearrangement joins TRBV13 to TRBJ2-7, with D perhaps TRBD1 (5 bases). In germline, CDR1 is PRHDT, CDR2 FYEKMQ (reference sequence). The CDR3 totals 13 residues. V was shortened by 3 bases and J by 6 bases, with 12 bases between the two germline ends. The CDR3 spells CASSFKRQLEQYF. DNA of the CDR3: TGTGCCAGCAGCTTCAAACGACAGCTCGAGCAGTACTTC. The full variable domain, completed using reference TRBV13 and TRBJ2-7, is AAGVIQSPRHLIKEKRETATLKCYPIPRHDTVYWYQQGPGQDPQFLISFYEKMQSDKGSIPDRFSAQQFSDYHSELNMSSLELGDSALYFCASSFKRQLEQYFGPGTRLTVT.

The J gene is TRBJ2-7, the V gene TRBV28, with TRBD2 matching 11 bases. Trimming took 7 bases from V and 3 from J; bases not matched to a gene: 5. Germline V lookup: CDR1 MDHEN, CDR2 SYDVKM. The CDR3 totals 14 residues. CDR3 DNA sequence: TGTGCCAGCACCAAGACTAGCGGGGTCTACGAGCAGTACTTC. Its protein product is CASTKTSGVYEQYF.

The chain uses TRBV4-1 and TRBJ2-7; either TRBD1 or TRBD2 may fit D (5 bases each). The V end was cut by 1 base, the J end by 6 bases, with 19 bases between. Germline V CDR1 and CDR2: MGHRA, YSYEKL. This CDR3 is 16 amino acids long. CDR3 loop: CASSQVAGTPTIEQYF. CDR3 sequence (DNA): TGCGCCAGCAGCCAAGTAGCCGGGACCCCGACGATCGAGCAGTACTTC.

This rearrangement joins TRBV5-4 to TRBJ2-7; unclear D gene. The V gene's germline CDR1 is SGHNT and CDR2 YYREEE (reference sequence). With 2 bases removed from V and 0 bases from J, the gap between germline ends came to 12 bases. The CDR3 runs 15 residues. The CDR3, as DNA: TGTGCCAGCAGCTTTCTCCCGACGAGCTCCTACGAGCAGTACTTC. Its protein is CASSFLPTSSYEQYF.

CDR3 in amino acids: CASTPDILPYEQYF. CDR3 DNA: TGTGCCAGCACCCCAGACATCCTTCCCTACGAGCAGTACTTC. The chain uses TRBV2 and TRBJ2-7; D unresolved. Looked up from germline, CDR1 is SNHLY and CDR2 is FYNNEI. This CDR3 has 14 amino acids. The V end was cut by 7 bases, the J end by 2 bases, with 15 bases between.

The rearrangement uses TRBV11-3 and TRBJ2-2; possible D gene TRBD2, 5 bases. The CDR3 length is 17 residues. Germline V lookup: CDR1 SGHNT, CDR2 YENEEA. Between the trimmed V and J ends, which lost 2 bases and 4 bases, there was a span of 17 bases. CDR3 DNA: TGTGCCAGCAGCTTAAGCCGTAGGTGGGAGCCCACCGGGGAGCTGTTTTTT. Translating gives CASSLSRRWEPTGELFF.

The rearrangement uses TRBV11-3 and TRBJ1-1, with a weak D call TRBD1 (5 bases). The CDR3 extends over 14 amino acids. Germline CDR1 SGHNT, CDR2 YENEEA. V was trimmed by 0 bases and J by 3 bases, leaving 8 bases between them. As DNA, the CDR3 is TGTGCCAGCAGCTTAGAGGGGGAATACACTGAAGCTTTCTTT. It codes for CASSLEGEYTEAFF.

CDR3 nucleotide sequence: TGTGCCAGCAGCGGGGACCACTATAGCAATCAGCCCCAGCATTTT. It encodes CASSGDHYSNQPQHF. The chain carries TRBV19 and TRBJ1-5, with D perhaps TRBD1 (5 bases). CDR1 and CDR2 (germline): LNHDA, SQIVND (reference sequence). The CDR3 is made up of 15 amino acids. Trimming took off 9 bases at V and 0 bases at J, with 15 bases between the two ends.

The chain joins TRBV5-4 to TRBJ2-3, with TRBD2 identical over 8 bases. This CDR3 region has 15 residues. The ends lost 4 bases at V and 0 bases at J; junction bases unmatched: 4. From germline, CDR1 is SGHNT and CDR2 YYREEE (reference sequence). CDR3 sequence (DNA): TGTGCCAGCAGCATTAGCGGGGTCAGCACAGATACGCAGTATTTT. This translates into CASSISGVSTDTQYF.